The clone carrying this TCR beta chain showed up just a few times. Its cognate antigen is unknown. The 5'RACE template-switching step produced TCR cDNA and added a universal primer site and UMIs. TCRdb called the 5' RACE reads again in MiXCR, with one record for every CDR3 protein. Among some 670,000 distinct CDR3 sequences listed, about 12% were seen once. The CDR3 totals 14 residues. In germline, CDR1 is SGHRS, CDR2 YFSETQ. Between the trimmed V and J ends, which lost 0 bases and 1 base, there was a span of 7 bases. The data derive from a study of T cells after yellow fever vaccination. Study-wide results and limits: The presence of abundant clonotypes contaminating from the bulk population was possible in FACS-sorted repertoires. The study re-detected most primary-vaccination clones after the booster (roughly 96% CD4, roughly 88% CD8). It was a weaker secondary response, yet one that peaked faster, at day 5 versus 15.

The receptor comes from a man between 25 and 39 years old who received the YFV17D yellow fever vaccine. The chain combines TRBV5-1 with TRBJ1-1; D gene uncertain. The source material was PBMCs, sampled on the day of the yellow fever booster vaccination. CDR3: CASSLGGENTEAFF. The CDR3, as DNA: TGCGCCAGCAGCTTGGGAGGTGAGAACACTGAAGCTTTCTTT. The full variable domain, its missing parts supplied by reference TRBV5-1 and TRBJ1-1, is KAGVTQTPRYLIKTRGQQVTLSCSPISGHRSVSWYQQTPGQGLQFLFEYFSETQRNKGNFPGRFSGRQFSNSRSEMNVSTLELGDSALYLCASSLGGENTEAFFGQGTRLTVV.